These 5 T cell receptor beta chains came from one sample sequenced in a study of vaccination effects on CD4 cells after COVID-19. Clones were read by immunoSEQ multiplex PCR, and TCRdb kept only the in-frame ones, dropping some. This table has around 22,000 clones, roughly three quarters appearing once. Sequencing followed a ViraFEST assay step that expanded antigen-specific CD4+ T cells with viral peptide pools. At the end of 9 to 11 days of culture, CD4+ T cells were isolated. The cohort was immunized with two doses of either the BNT162b2 or mRNA-1273 vaccine. What these receptors recognize is not known. The starting material was CD4+ T cells from PBMCs cultured with HCoV-229E spike peptides, obtained after COVID-19 vaccination. All receptors come from a human donor who received a COVID-19 vaccine.

V usage is TRBV19 and J usage is TRBJ1-5; D gene unclear. Germline assignment: CDR1 LNHDA and CDR2 SQIVND (reference sequence). The CDR3 runs 12 residues. With 4 bases removed from V and 3 bases from J, the gap between germline ends came to 4 bases. The CDR3 spells CASSKINQPQHF. The DNA for the CDR3 is TGTGCCAGTAGTAAGATCAATCAGCCCCAGCATTTT.

The chain has TRBV27 and TRBJ1-4; 9 positions match TRBD1. The length of the CDR3 is 15 residues. Germline V lookup: CDR1 MNHEY, CDR2 SMNVEV (reference sequence). V lost 8 bases and J lost 5; bases outside the gene matches: 9. CDR3 residues: CASGLLTGGNEKLFF. DNA of the CDR3: TGTGCCAGCGGACTCTTGACAGGGGGAAATGAAAAACTGTTTTTT. Using reference TRBV27 and TRBJ1-4 for the parts outside the CDR3, the full variable domain is EAQVTQNPRYLITVTGKKLTVTCSQNMNHEYMSWYRQDPGLGLRQIYYSMNVEVTDKGDVPEGYKVSRKEKRNFPLILESPSPNQTSLYFCASGLLTGGNEKLFFGSGTQLSVL.

This rearrangement joins TRBV6-5 to TRBJ2-1; 8 nucleotides match TRBD2. CDR3 size: 16 residues. Germline values: CDR1 MNHEY, CDR2 SVGAGI. The J segment lost 7 bases and the V segment lost 0 bases, leaving 8 bases of the junction unmatched. In nucleotides, the CDR3 is TGTGCCAGCAGTTACTCCCCGGGACTAGGGGAGAATGAGCAGTTCTTC. It yields the protein CASSYSPGLGENEQFF.

This chain uses TRBV19 with TRBJ1-1, with D unclear. The CDR3 runs to 13 residues. The germline gives CDR1 LNHDA, CDR2 SQIVND (reference sequence). Between the trimmed V and J ends, which lost 5 bases and 11 bases, there was a span of 18 bases. The CDR3 loop reads CASSFEGFGRAFF. The DNA of the CDR3 is TGTGCCAGTAGTTTTGAAGGATTTGGTAGGGCTTTCTTT.

V usage is TRBV19 and J usage is TRBJ1-4; the D gene is possibly TRBD1 (5 bases). This CDR3 is 14 amino acids long. CDR1 and CDR2 from the germline V gene are LNHDA and SQIVND (reference sequence). The V gene lost 10 bases and the J gene lost 0 bases, with 12 bases spanning the gap. The CDR3 reads CATGRGATNEKLFF. Here the CDR3 DNA reads TGTGCCACGGGGAGGGGAGCAACTAATGAAAAACTGTTTTTT. Looking up the rest from reference TRBV19 and TRBJ1-4 gives the full variable domain: DGGITQSPKYLFRKEGQNVTLSCEQNLNHDAMYWYRQDPGQGLRLIYYSQIVNDFQKGDIAEGYSVSREKKESFPLTVTSAQKNPTAFYLCATGRGATNEKLFFGSGTQLSVL.